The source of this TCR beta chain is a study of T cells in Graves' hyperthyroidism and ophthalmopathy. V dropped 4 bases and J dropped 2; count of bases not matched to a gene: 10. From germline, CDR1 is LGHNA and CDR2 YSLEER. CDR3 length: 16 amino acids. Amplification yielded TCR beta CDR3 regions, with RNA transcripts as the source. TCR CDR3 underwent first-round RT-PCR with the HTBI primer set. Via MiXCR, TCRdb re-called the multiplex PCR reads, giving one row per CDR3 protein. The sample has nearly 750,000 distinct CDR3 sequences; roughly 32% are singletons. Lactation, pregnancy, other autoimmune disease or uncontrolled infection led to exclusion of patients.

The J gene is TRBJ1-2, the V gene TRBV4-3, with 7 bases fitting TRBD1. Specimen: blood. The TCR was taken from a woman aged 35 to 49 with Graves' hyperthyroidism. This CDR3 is CASSPTGLVGNYGYTF. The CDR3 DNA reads TGCGCCAGCAGCCCGACAGGGTTAGTAGGCAACTATGGCTACACCTTC.